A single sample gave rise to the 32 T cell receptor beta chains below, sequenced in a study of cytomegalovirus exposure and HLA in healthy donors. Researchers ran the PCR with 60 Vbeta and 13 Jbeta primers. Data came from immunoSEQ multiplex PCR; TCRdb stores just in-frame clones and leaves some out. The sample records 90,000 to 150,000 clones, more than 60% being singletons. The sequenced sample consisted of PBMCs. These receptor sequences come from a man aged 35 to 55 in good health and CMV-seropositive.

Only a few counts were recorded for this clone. CDR3 nucleotides: TGTGCCAGCAGTGACTGGGGGGGGAACACCGGGGAGCTGTTTTTT. Protein product: CASSDWGGNTGELFF. This chain connects TRBV6-4 to TRBJ2-2, with 7 bases identical to TRBD2. Germline lookup yields CDR1 MRHNA and CDR2 SNTAGT. V shed 1 base and J 1 base; nucleotides not matched to a gene: 0. The CDR3 sequence is 15 residues long.

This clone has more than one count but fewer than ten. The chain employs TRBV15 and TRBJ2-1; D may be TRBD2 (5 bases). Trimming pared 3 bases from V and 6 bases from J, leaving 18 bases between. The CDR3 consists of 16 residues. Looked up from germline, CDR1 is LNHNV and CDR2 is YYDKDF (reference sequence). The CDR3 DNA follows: TGTGCCACCAGCAGGTGGTATGGCCCCCGGGGCAATGAGCAGTTCTTC. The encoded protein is CATSRWYGPRGNEQFF.

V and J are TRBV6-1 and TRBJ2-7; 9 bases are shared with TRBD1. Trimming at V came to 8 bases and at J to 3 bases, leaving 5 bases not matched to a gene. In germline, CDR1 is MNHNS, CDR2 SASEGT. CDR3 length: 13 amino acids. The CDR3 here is CASPGQGIYEQYF. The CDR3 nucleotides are TGTGCCAGCCCGGGACAGGGTATCTACGAGCAGTACTTC.

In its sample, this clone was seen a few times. CDR3 protein: CASSLAGSGSYEQYF. In DNA form, the CDR3 reads TGTGCCAGCAGTTTGGCGGGGTCTGGCTCCTACGAGCAGTACTTC. The chain has TRBV28 and TRBJ2-7; a weak D match, TRBD2 (6 bases). Germline V gene lookup returns CDR1 MDHEN and CDR2 SYDVKM. The CDR3 has 15 amino acids. The V end was cut by 3 bases, the J end by 0 bases, with 12 bases between.

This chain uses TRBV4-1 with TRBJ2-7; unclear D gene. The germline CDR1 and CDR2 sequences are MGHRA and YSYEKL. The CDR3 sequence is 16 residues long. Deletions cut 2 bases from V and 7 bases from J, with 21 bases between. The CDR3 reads CASSQSDGGFLVEQYF. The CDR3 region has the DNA TGCGCCAGCAGCCAATCCGATGGCGGCTTCCTCGTAGAGCAGTACTTC.

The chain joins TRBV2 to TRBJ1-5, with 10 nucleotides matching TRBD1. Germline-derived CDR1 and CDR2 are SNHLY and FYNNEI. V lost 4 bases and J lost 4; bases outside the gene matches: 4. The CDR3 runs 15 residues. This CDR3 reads CASSGRTGGNQPQHF. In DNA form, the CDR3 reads TGTGCCAGCAGTGGGAGGACAGGGGGGAATCAGCCCCAGCATTTT.

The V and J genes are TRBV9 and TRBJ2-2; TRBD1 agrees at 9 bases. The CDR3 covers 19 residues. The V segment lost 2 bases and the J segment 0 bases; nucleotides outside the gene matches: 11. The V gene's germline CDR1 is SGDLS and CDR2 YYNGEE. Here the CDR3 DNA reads TGTGCCAGCAGCGTCACTGCTTTCGGGACAGGGACGAACACCGGGGAGCTGTTTTTT. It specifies CASSVTAFGTGTNTGELFF.

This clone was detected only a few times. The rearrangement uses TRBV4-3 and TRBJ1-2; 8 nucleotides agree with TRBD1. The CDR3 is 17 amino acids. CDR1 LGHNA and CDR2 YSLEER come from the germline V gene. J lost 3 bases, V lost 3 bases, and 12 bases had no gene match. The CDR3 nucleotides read TGCGCCAGCAGCCAGGATATTGGACAGGGAAACCACTATGGCTACACCTTC. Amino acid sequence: CASSQDIGQGNHYGYTF.

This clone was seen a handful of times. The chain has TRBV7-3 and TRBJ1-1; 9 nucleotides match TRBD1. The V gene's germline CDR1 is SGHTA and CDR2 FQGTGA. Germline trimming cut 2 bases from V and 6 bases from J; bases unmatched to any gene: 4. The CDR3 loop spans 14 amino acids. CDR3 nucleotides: TGTGCCAGCAGCTTAGGGACAGGGATTGCTGAAGCTTTCTTT. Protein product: CASSLGTGIAEAFF.

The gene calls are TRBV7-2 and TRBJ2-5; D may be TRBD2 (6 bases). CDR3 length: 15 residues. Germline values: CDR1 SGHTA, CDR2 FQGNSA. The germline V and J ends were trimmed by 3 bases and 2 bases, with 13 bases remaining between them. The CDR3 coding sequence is TGTGCCAGCAGCTTCGCCGGGAGCCTTCAAGAGACCCAGTACTTC. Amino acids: CASSFAGSLQETQYF.

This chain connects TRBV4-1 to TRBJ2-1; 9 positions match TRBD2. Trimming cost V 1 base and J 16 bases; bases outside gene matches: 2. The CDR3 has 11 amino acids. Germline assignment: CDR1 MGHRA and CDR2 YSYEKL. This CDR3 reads CASSQASGIFF. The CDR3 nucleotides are TGCGCCAGCAGCCAAGCTAGCGGGATCTTCTTC.

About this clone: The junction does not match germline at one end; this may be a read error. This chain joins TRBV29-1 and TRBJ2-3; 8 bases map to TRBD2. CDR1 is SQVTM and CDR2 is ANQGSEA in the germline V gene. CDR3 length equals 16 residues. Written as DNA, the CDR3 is TGCAGCGTGGAAGGGGTAACGGGGGGGCCGGGCGATACGCAGTATTTT. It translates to CSVEGVTGGPGDTQYF.

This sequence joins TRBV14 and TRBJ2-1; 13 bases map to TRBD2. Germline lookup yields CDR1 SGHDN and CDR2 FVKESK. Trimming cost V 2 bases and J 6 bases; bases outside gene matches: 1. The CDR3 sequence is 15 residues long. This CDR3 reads CASSQWTSGSNEQFF. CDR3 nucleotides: TGTGCCAGCAGCCAATGGACTAGCGGGAGCAATGAGCAGTTCTTC. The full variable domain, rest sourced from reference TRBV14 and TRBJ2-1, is EAGVTQFPSHSVIEKGQTVTLRCDPISGHDNLYWYRRVMGKEIKFLLHFVKESKQDESGMPNNRFLAERTGGTYSTLKVQPAELEDSGVYFCASSQWTSGSNEQFFGPGTRLTVL.

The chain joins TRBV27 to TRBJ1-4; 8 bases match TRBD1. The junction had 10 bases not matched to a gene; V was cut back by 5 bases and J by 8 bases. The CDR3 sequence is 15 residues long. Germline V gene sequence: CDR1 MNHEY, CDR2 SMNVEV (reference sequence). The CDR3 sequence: CASSARTGRGEKLFF. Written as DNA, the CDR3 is TGTGCCAGCAGTGCCAGGACAGGGCGAGGCGAAAAACTGTTTTTT.

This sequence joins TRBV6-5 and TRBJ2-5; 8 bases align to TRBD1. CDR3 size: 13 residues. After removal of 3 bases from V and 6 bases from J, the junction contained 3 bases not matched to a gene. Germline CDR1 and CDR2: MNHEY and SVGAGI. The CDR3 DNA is TGTGCCAGCAGTTATCAGGGGGCGAAGACCCAGTACTTC. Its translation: CASSYQGAKTQYF.

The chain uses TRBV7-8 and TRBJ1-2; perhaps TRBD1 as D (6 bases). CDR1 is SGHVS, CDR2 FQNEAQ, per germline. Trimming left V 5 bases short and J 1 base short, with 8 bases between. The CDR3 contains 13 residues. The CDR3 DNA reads TGTGCCAGCAGCCCGGACAGTAACTATGGCTACACCTTC. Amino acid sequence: CASSPDSNYGYTF. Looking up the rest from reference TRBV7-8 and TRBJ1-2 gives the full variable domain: GAGVSQSPRYKVAKRGQDVALRCDPISGHVSLFWYQQALGQGPEFLTYFQNEAQLDKSGLPSDRFFAERPEGSVSTLKIQRTQQEDSAVYLCASSPDSNYGYTFGSGTRLTVV.

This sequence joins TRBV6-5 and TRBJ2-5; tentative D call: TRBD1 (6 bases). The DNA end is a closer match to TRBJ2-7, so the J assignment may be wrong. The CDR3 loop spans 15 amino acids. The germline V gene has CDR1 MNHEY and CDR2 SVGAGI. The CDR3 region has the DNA TGTGCCAGCAGTTACGCGACAGGAGGCTCCTACGAGCAGTACTTC. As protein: CASSYATGGSYEQYF.

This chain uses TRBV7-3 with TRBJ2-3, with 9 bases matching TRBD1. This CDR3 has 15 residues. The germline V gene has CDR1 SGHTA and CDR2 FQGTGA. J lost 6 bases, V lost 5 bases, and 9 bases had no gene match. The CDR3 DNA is TGTGCCAGCAGCCAAAATCCCGGGACAGGGGATACGCAGTATTTT. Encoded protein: CASSQNPGTGDTQYF.

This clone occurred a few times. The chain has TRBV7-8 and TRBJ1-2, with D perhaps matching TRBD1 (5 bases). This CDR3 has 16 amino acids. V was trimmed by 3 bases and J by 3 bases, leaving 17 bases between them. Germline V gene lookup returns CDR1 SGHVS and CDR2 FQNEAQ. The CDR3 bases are TGTGCCAGCAGCTTGAAATCTGGGGCGTTGGACTATGGCTACACCTTC. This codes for CASSLKSGALDYGYTF.

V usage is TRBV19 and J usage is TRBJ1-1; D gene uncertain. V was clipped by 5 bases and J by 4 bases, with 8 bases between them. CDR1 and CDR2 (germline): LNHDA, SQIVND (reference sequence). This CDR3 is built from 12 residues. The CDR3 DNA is TGTGCCAGTAGTCCGGGTGCCACTGAAGCTTTCTTT. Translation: CASSPGATEAFF.

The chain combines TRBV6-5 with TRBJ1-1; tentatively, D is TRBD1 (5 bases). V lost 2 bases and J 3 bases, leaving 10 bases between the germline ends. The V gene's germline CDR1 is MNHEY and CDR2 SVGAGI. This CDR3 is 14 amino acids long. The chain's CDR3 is CASSYGAGYTEAFF. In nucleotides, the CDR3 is TGTGCCAGCAGTTACGGGGCAGGATACACTGAAGCTTTCTTT.

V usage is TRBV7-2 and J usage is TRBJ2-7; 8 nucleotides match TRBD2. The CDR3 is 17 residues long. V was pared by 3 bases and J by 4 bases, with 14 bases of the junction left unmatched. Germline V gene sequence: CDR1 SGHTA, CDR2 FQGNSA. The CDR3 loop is CASSFKTAGGGGYEQYF. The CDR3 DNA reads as TGTGCCAGCAGCTTTAAGACGGCCGGGGGCGGGGGGTACGAGCAGTACTTC.

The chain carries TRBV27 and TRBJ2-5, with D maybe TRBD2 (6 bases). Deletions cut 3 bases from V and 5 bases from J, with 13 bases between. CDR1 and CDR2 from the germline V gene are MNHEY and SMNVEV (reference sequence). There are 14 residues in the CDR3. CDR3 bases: TGTGCCAGCAGTTTCCCCGGGACTTTGGAGACCCAGTACTTC. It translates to CASSFPGTLETQYF.

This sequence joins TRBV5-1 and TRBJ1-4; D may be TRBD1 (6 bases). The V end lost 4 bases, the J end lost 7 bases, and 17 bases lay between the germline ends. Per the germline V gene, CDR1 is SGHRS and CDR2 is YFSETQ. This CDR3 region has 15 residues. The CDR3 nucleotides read TGCGCCAGCAGCCCCAGGACAGAGAGCAGTGAAAAACTGTTTTTT. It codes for CASSPRTESSEKLFF.

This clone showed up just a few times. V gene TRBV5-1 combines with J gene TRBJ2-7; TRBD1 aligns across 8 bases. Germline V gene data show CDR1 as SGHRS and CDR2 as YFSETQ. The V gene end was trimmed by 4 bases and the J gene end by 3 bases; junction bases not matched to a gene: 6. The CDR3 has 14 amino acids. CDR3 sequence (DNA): TGCGCCAGCAGCAGGGGACAGGAGAGCTACGAGCAGTACTTC. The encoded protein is CASSRGQESYEQYF.

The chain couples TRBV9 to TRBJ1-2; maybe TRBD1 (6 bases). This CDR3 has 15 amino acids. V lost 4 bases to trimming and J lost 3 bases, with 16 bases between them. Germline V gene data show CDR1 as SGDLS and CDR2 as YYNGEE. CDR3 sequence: CASSLGPRGDYGYTF. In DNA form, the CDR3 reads TGTGCCAGCAGCCTTGGGCCCAGGGGCGACTATGGCTACACCTTC.

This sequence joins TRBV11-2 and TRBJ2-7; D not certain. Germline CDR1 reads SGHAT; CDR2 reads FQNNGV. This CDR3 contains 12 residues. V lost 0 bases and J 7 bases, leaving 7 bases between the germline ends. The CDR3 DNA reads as TGTGCCAGCAGCTTAGATTTAGTGGAGCAGTACTTC. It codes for CASSLDLVEQYF.

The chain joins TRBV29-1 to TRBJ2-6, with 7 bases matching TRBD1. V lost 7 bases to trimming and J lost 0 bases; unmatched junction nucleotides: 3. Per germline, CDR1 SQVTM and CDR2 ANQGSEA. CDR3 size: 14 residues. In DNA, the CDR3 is TGCAGCGCGACAGGGAACTCTGGGGCCAACGTCCTGACTTTC. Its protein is CSATGNSGANVLTF. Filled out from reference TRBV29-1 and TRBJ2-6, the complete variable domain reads SAVISQKPSRDICQRGTSLTIQCQVDSQVTMMFWYRQQPGQSLTLIATANQGSEATYESGFVIDKFPISRPNLTFSTLTVSNMSPEDSSIYLCSATGNSGANVLTFGAGSRLTVL.

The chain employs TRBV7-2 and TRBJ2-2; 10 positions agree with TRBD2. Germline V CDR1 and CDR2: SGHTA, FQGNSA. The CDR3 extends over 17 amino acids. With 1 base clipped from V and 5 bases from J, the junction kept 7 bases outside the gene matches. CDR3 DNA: TGTGCCAGCAGCTTAGTTTCTAGCGGGAGAAAGACCGGGGAGCTGTTTTTT. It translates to CASSLVSSGRKTGELFF.

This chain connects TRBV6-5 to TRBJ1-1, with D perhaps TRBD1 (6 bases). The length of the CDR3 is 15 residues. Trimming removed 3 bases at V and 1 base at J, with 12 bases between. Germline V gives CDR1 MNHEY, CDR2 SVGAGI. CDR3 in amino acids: CASSYSGHRNTEAFF. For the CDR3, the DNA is TGTGCCAGCAGTTATTCGGGACACCGGAACACTGAAGCTTTCTTT.

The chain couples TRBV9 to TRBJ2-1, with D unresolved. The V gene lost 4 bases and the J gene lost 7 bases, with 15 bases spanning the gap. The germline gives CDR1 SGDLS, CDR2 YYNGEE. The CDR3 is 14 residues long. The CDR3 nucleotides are TGTGCCAGCAGCCTCCAGGTCTCGAGAAATGAGCAGTTCTTC. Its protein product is CASSLQVSRNEQFF.

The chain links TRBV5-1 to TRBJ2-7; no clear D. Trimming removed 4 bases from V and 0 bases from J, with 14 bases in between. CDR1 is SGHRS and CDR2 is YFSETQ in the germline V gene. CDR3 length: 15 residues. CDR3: CASSPQALRSYEQYF. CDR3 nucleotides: TGCGCCAGCAGCCCTCAGGCCCTCCGCTCCTACGAGCAGTACTTC. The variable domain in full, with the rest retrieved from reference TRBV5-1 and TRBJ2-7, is KAGVTQTPRYLIKTRGQQVTLSCSPISGHRSVSWYQQTPGQGLQFLFEYFSETQRNKGNFPGRFSGRQFSNSRSEMNVSTLELGDSALYLCASSPQALRSYEQYFGPGTRLTVT.